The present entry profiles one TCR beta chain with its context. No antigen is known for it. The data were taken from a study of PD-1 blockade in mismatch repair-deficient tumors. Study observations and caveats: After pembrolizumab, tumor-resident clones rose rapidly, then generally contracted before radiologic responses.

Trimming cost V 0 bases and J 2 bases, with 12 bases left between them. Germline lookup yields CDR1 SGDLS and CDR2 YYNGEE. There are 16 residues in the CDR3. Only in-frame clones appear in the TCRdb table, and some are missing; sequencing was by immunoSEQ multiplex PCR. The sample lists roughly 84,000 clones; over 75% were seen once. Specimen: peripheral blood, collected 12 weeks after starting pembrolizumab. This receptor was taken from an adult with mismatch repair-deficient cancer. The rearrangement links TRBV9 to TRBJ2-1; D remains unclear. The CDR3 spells CASSVGIWSPYNEQFF. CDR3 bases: TGTGCCAGCAGCGTAGGGATCTGGAGTCCCTACAATGAGCAGTTCTTC.